The 23 T cell receptor beta chains in this list originate from one sample, sequenced in a study of beta chain features in type 1 diabetes. The sequenced template was cDNA made from the entire isolated RNA. Generated by immunoSEQ multiplex PCR, the TCRdb table keeps only in-frame clones and is missing some. The sample lists tens of thousands of clones; about a third were seen once. The sequencing sample was made of stem cell memory CD4+ T cells from blood. The receptors derive from a woman under 30 in good health.

This clone was found a few times. This chain joins TRBV29-1 and TRBJ1-1, with a weak D call TRBD1 (5 bases). V gave up 6 bases and J gave up 8 bases, with 19 bases separating them. This CDR3 spans 13 amino acids. Germline CDR1 SQVTM, CDR2 ANQGSEA. The CDR3 sequence: CSVRPIAQGEAFF. Written as DNA, the CDR3 is TGCAGCGTGAGGCCTATCGCCCAGGGAGAAGCTTTCTTT.

The chain carries TRBV14 and TRBJ2-1; 8 nucleotides agree with TRBD2. From germline, CDR1 is SGHDN and CDR2 FVKESK. After removal of 4 bases from V and 5 bases from J, the junction contained 4 bases not matched to a gene. This CDR3 has 14 amino acids. The CDR3, as DNA: TGTGCCAGCAGCCCGACTAGCGTTAACAATGAGCAGTTCTTC. Translating it yields CASSPTSVNNEQFF.

The V and J genes are TRBV9 and TRBJ1-2; D uncertain. The CDR3 runs 14 residues. Trimming removed 0 bases at V and 1 base at J, with 7 bases between. Germline loops: CDR1 SGDLS, CDR2 YYNGEE. The CDR3 sequence: CASSVDGGNYGYTF. CDR3 nucleotides: TGTGCCAGCAGCGTAGATGGCGGTAACTATGGCTACACCTTC.

The V and J genes are TRBV6-5 and TRBJ2-4, with D perhaps matching TRBD2 (6 bases). CDR1 and CDR2 (germline): MNHEY, SVGAGI. Between the trimmed V and J ends, which lost 6 bases and 7 bases, there was a span of 7 bases. The CDR3 spans 11 residues. The DNA for the CDR3 is TGTGCCAGCAGAGGGAGGAACATTCAGTACTTC. Translated: CASRGRNIQYF.

The V call is TRBV19, the J call TRBJ1-2, with 7 bases identical to TRBD1. There are 13 residues in the CDR3. The junction had 4 bases not matched to a gene; V was cut back by 3 bases and J by 6 bases. Germline-derived CDR1 and CDR2 are LNHDA and SQIVND (reference sequence). This CDR3 reads CASSIQQGNGYTF. The CDR3, as DNA: TGTGCCAGTAGTATTCAACAGGGGAATGGCTACACCTTC.

The chain couples TRBV29-1 to TRBJ2-7; possibly TRBD1 for D (7 bases). The CDR3 loop spans 12 amino acids. The ends were cut back, 7 bases at V and 3 bases at J, with 13 bases in the middle. The germline V gene encodes CDR1 SQVTM and CDR2 ANQGSEA. The CDR3 here is CSGGDSFYEQYF. The CDR3 DNA is TGCAGCGGGGGGGACAGTTTCTACGAGCAGTACTTC.

This chain joins TRBV5-4 and TRBJ2-3, with D unclear. This CDR3 region has 13 residues. CDR1 SGHNT and CDR2 YYREEE come from the germline V gene (reference sequence). V shed 4 bases and J shed 3 bases, with 9 bases lying between them. The CDR3 DNA follows: TGTGCCAGCAGCCCCCCCAGAACAGATACGCAGTATTTT. Residues: CASSPPRTDTQYF.

The rearrangement links TRBV6-5 to TRBJ2-5; D may be TRBD1 (6 bases). Germline V gives CDR1 MNHEY, CDR2 SVGAGI. V was cut by 4 bases and J by 2 bases, with 11 bases left in between. There are 14 residues in the CDR3. The CDR3 DNA follows: TGTGCCAGCAGTTTCAGGGGCGGGCAAGAGACCCAGTACTTC. As protein: CASSFRGGQETQYF.

This clone was recorded only once. This chain connects TRBV27 to TRBJ1-5; 9 bases agree with TRBD1. Per the germline V gene, CDR1 is MNHEY and CDR2 is SMNVEV (reference sequence). CDR3 size: 11 residues. V shed 6 bases and J 16 bases; nucleotides not matched to a gene: 7. CDR3 DNA: TGTGCCAGCAGCCACGGACAGGGGCTACATTTT. Protein product: CASSHGQGLHF.

Only a few counts were recorded for this clone. The chain joins TRBV7-2 to TRBJ2-3; 7 bases are shared with TRBD1. The CDR3 is 14 residues long. Germline V gene sequence: CDR1 SGHTA, CDR2 FQGNSA. V lost 4 bases to trimming and J lost 6 bases; unmatched junction nucleotides: 7. The DNA of the CDR3 is TGTGCCAGCAGCTACAACAACAGGGGTGATACGCAGTATTTT. It yields the protein CASSYNNRGDTQYF.

On this clone itself: An end of the junction does not agree with germline; a read error may underlie this. J is TRBJ2-5 and V is TRBV7-7; D is ambiguous. CDR1 is SSHAT and CDR2 is FNYEAQ in the germline V gene (reference sequence). The CDR3 extends over 13 amino acids. The CDR3 region has the DNA TGTGCTAGCAGCTTAAGCCCTCAAGAGACCCAGTACTTC. Residues: CASSLSPQETQYF.

The gene calls are TRBV11-2 and TRBJ2-7; TRBD1 matches 8 bases. After removal of 2 bases from V and 3 bases from J, the junction contained 3 bases not matched to a gene. Germline V lookup: CDR1 SGHAT, CDR2 FQNNGV. This CDR3 has 14 amino acids. CDR3 residues: CASSLTQGGYEQYF. DNA for the CDR3: TGTGCCAGCAGCTTAACACAGGGGGGCTACGAGCAGTACTTC.

This clone was detected a few times. The rearrangement joins TRBV18 to TRBJ2-1, with 9 bases identical to TRBD1. J was trimmed by 4 bases and V by 3 bases; bases with no gene match: 7. This CDR3 is built from 16 residues. The germline V gene encodes CDR1 KGHSH and CDR2 LQKENI. The CDR3, as DNA: TGTGCCAGCTCACCTTCCGGGACAGGGTTGTACAATGAGCAGTTCTTC. This codes for CASSPSGTGLYNEQFF.

The gene calls are TRBV7-9 and TRBJ2-3; 8 bases agree with TRBD2. Losses at the gene ends were 4 bases for V and 1 base for J; bases not matched to a gene: 10. The CDR3 loop spans 17 amino acids. Germline V gives CDR1 SEHNR, CDR2 FQNEAQ (reference sequence). The CDR3 loop reads CASSSPGGPRGTDTQYF. CDR3 coding DNA: TGTGCCAGCAGCTCTCCGGGGGGGCCAAGGGGCACAGATACGCAGTATTTT.

The chain carries TRBV5-1 and TRBJ2-2; D possibly corresponds to TRBD1 (7 bases). Per germline, CDR1 SGHRS and CDR2 YFSETQ. This CDR3 contains 14 residues. V lost 4 bases to trimming and J lost 7 bases, with 14 bases between them. CDR3: CASSDRQGGGELFF. The CDR3 DNA is TGCGCCAGCAGCGATCGACAGGGAGGCGGGGAGCTGTTTTTT.

The DNA of the CDR3 is TGTGCCAGTAGGCGACAGGTAGACTATGGCTACACCTTC. It translates to CASRRQVDYGYTF. The V gene is TRBV19, the J gene TRBJ1-2; perhaps TRBD1 as D (6 bases). CDR1 is LNHDA and CDR2 is SQIVND in the germline V gene (reference sequence). The V gene lost 6 bases and the J gene lost 3 bases, with 11 bases spanning the gap. This CDR3 region has 13 residues.

The sample holds a few counts of this clone. The chain has TRBV30 and TRBJ2-1; no reliable D call. Trimming removed 0 bases at V and 8 bases at J, with 5 bases between. Germline assignment: CDR1 GTSNPN and CDR2 SVGIG (reference sequence). The CDR3 sequence is 11 residues long. CDR3 sequence: CAWSVLDEQFF. The DNA of the CDR3 is TGTGCCTGGAGTGTACTTGATGAGCAGTTCTTC.

This clone was picked up a small number of times. The chain joins TRBV19 to TRBJ1-2; TRBD1 matches at 9 bases. V shed 5 bases and J 1 base; nucleotides not matched to a gene: 2. Germline V CDR1 and CDR2: LNHDA, SQIVND (reference sequence). The CDR3 sequence is 14 residues long. The CDR3 loop is CASSPDRGNYGYTF. CDR3 bases: TGTGCCAGTAGTCCGGACAGGGGTAACTATGGCTACACCTTC.

CDR3 residues: CASDDDYSGANVLTF. CDR3 sequence (DNA): TGTGCCAGCGATGACGACTACTCTGGGGCCAACGTCCTGACTTTC. The chain is built from TRBV7-9 and TRBJ2-6; D possibly corresponds to TRBD2 (5 bases). V was shortened by 8 bases and J by 0 bases, with 11 bases between the two germline ends. The CDR3 runs 15 residues. Germline V CDR1 and CDR2: SEHNR, FQNEAQ (reference sequence).

The J gene is TRBJ2-7, the V gene TRBV12-5, with 7 bases matching TRBD2. Germline values: CDR1 LGHNT, CDR2 FRNRAP. Unmatched junction bases numbered 24, after V lost 7 bases and J lost 0 bases. The CDR3 spans 20 residues. The CDR3 is CASVHPGIIWDYDISYEQYF. In DNA form, the CDR3 reads TGTGCTAGTGTCCACCCCGGGATTATCTGGGACTACGATATCTCCTACGAGCAGTACTTC.

This CDR3 is CASSQDRETEAFF. Written as DNA, the CDR3 is TGTGCCAGCAGCCAAGATAGAGAAACTGAAGCTTTCTTT. The chain uses TRBV14 and TRBJ1-1; D call uncertain. CDR1 SGHDN and CDR2 FVKESK come from the germline V gene. V shed 0 bases and J shed 5 bases, with 7 bases lying between them. The length of the CDR3 is 13 residues.

Only a few counts were recorded for this clone. This rearrangement joins TRBV4-3 to TRBJ1-3, with D perhaps TRBD1 (5 bases). The CDR3 runs to 17 residues. Trimming took off 4 bases at V and 0 bases at J, with 16 bases between the two ends. Germline V gene lookup returns CDR1 LGHNA and CDR2 YSLEER. The CDR3 protein is CASSRYRQQSSGNTIYF. The DNA of the CDR3 is TGCGCCAGCAGCCGCTACCGACAGCAGAGCTCTGGAAACACCATATATTTT.

The chain carries TRBV18 and TRBJ2-2; unclear D gene. The CDR3 is made up of 12 amino acids. CDR1 and CDR2 (germline): KGHSH, LQKENI. Deletions cut 2 bases from V and 6 bases from J, with 4 bases between. The CDR3 loop reads CASSPDSGELFF. In nucleotides, the CDR3 is TGTGCCAGCTCACCAGACTCCGGGGAGCTGTTTTTT.